This passage covers 13 T cell receptor beta chains from one sample sequenced in a study of spatial heterogeneity in lung cancer. Their target antigens are unknown. Documented time point: sample taken at primary tumor resection. From the 5' RACE reads, TCRdb called clonotypes with MiXCR, one entry per CDR3 protein. The sample lists about 3,100 distinct CDR3 sequences, 8.3% seen once, with around 16% in the top ten. Study outcomes and limitations: For expanded intratumoral alpha and beta TCRs, counts tracked tumor mutation counts.

The specimen comprised lung tumor tissue, sampled at surgery. The receptors stem from a male donor with early-stage non-small cell lung cancer.

In its sample, this clonotype is medium-sized (0.01 to 0.1%). The rearrangement uses TRBV27 and TRBJ2-3, with 10 bases that match TRBD2. This CDR3 comprises 14 residues. Germline-derived CDR1 and CDR2 are MNHEY and SMNVEV (reference sequence). J was trimmed by 4 bases and V by 4 bases; bases with no gene match: 2. The CDR3 coding sequence is TGTGCCAGCAGTTGGACTAGCGGATCAGATACGCAGTATTTT. Encoded protein: CASSWTSGSDTQYF.

This chain uses TRBV7-2 with TRBJ2-5; TRBD2 might be the D (6 bases). Germline CDR1 SGHTA, CDR2 FQGNSA. V gave up 3 bases and J gave up 2 bases, with 13 bases separating them. The CDR3 totals 15 residues. In nucleotides, the CDR3 is TGTGCCAGCAGCTTCCGAGCGGGCGATCAAGAGACCCAGTACTTC. This encodes CASSFRAGDQETQYF.

This clonotype occurred many times. CDR3 bases: TGTGCCAGCAGTGTATCCGGGGCCCCCACAGATACGCAGTATTTT. As protein: CASSVSGAPTDTQYF. The genes are TRBV12-3 or TRBV12-4 and TRBJ2-3; D possibly matches TRBD1 or TRBD2 (5 bases each). CDR3 length equals 15 residues. Trimming pared 5 bases from V and 2 bases from J, leaving 14 bases between.

By proportion, this clonotype is medium-sized. J is TRBJ2-7 and V is TRBV9; TRBD1 is a possible D gene (5 bases). CDR1 is SGDLS, CDR2 YYNGEE, per germline. This CDR3 has 14 residues. Trimming shortened V by 0 bases and J by 1 base, and 8 bases separated the two germline ends. The CDR3 bases are TGTGCCAGCAGCGTAGTCCCAGGGTCCTACGAGCAGTACTTC. This sequence encodes CASSVVPGSYEQYF.

This clonotype has more than one count but fewer than ten. The chain combines TRBV28 with TRBJ2-5; D might be TRBD1 (5 bases). The V gene's germline CDR1 is MDHEN and CDR2 SYDVKM. This CDR3 region has 16 residues. Trimming shortened V by 0 bases and J by 2 bases, and 13 bases separated the two germline ends. The CDR3 loop reads CASSLWAGLSQETQYF. The CDR3, as DNA: TGTGCCAGCAGTTTATGGGCAGGGCTTTCACAAGAGACCCAGTACTTC.

By frequency in the sample, this clonotype is medium-sized. The V and J genes are TRBV21-1 and TRBJ1-5; TRBD1, the table's D call, was not compared with the DNA. TRBV21-1 is a recognized pseudogene. This CDR3 spans 16 amino acids. The CDR3 is CASSKQQGEGNQPQHF. For the CDR3, the DNA is TGTGCCAGCAGCAAACAACAGGGGGAAGGCAATCAGCCCCAGCATTTT.

By share, this clonotype ranks as medium-sized. The V and J genes are TRBV12-3 or TRBV12-4 and TRBJ2-1; TRBD2 agrees at 10 bases. The CDR3 is made up of 16 amino acids. J was trimmed by 7 bases and V by 3 bases; bases with no gene match: 9. The CDR3 reads CASSFRRSGGDNEQFF. The CDR3 nucleotides read TGTGCCAGCAGTTTTCGGAGGAGCGGGGGGGATAATGAGCAGTTCTTC.

Within the sample, this clonotype is medium-sized. V gene TRBV7-2 combines with J gene TRBJ2-2; D is ambiguous. The CDR3 runs to 15 residues. The germline CDR1 and CDR2 sequences are SGHTA and FQGNSA. The V gene lost 2 bases and the J gene lost 0 bases, with 7 bases spanning the gap. This chain's CDR3 is CASSLHSANTGELFF. CDR3 nucleotides: TGTGCCAGCAGCTTACACTCCGCGAACACCGGGGAGCTGTTTTTT.

This clonotype is labeled as medium-sized. The chain uses TRBV9 and TRBJ1-2, with D maybe TRBD1 (6 bases). CDR1 and CDR2 (germline): SGDLS, YYNGEE. The length of the CDR3 is 15 residues. Trimming pared 4 bases from V and 8 bases from J, leaving 21 bases between. CDR3 region: CASSLRQVGSEGYTF. The CDR3 DNA is TGTGCCAGCAGCTTGAGACAGGTGGGATCGGAAGGCTACACCTTC.

By sample fraction, this clonotype is large. The CDR3 DNA sequence: TGTGCCAGCAGCCAGCCTGGAGCCAAAAACATTCAGTACTTC. Protein: CASSQPGAKNIQYF. The chain couples TRBV12-3 or TRBV12-4 to TRBJ2-4; no reliable D call. V was clipped by 6 bases and J by 0 bases, with 9 bases between them. This CDR3 comprises 14 residues.

This clonotype was seen repeatedly, ten times or more. The chain employs TRBV7-3 and TRBJ2-2, with D tentatively TRBD2 (6 bases). The CDR3 has 16 residues. Germline V gene data show CDR1 as SGHTA and CDR2 as FQGTGA. Deletions cut 3 bases from V and 0 bases from J, with 11 bases between. The CDR3 here is CASSFNSGSNTGELFF. The CDR3 nucleotides read TGTGCCAGCAGCTTTAATAGCGGCTCGAACACCGGGGAGCTGTTTTTT.

Sample share makes this clonotype medium-sized (0.01 to 0.1%). V usage is TRBV5-1 and J usage is TRBJ2-1; 9 nucleotides agree with TRBD2. There are 15 residues in the CDR3. Trimming at V came to 0 bases and at J to 5 bases, leaving 3 bases not matched to a gene. The germline CDR1 and CDR2 sequences are SGHRS and YFSETQ. The CDR3 reads CASSLGLAGNNEQFF. The CDR3 DNA is TGCGCCAGCAGCTTGGGCCTAGCGGGAAACAATGAGCAGTTCTTC.

This clonotype was found many times. The CDR3 is CASSLGTTGELFF. The CDR3 DNA sequence: TGTGCCAGCAGTTTAGGGACCACCGGGGAGCTGTTTTTT. The V gene is TRBV28, the J gene TRBJ2-2; the D call may be TRBD1 or TRBD2 (5 bases each). The CDR3 spans 13 residues. CDR1 is MDHEN, CDR2 SYDVKM, per germline. V was pared by 2 bases and J by 4 bases, with 5 bases between.